This entry lists 20 T cell receptor beta chains sequenced from one sample in a study of T-cell memory formation after mild COVID-19. TCRdb recomputed calls from the 5' RACE reads with MiXCR, one row per CDR3 protein. The sample shows 400,000 or so distinct CDR3 sequences, approximately 21% of them seen only once. The material sequenced was PBMCs or a T cell subset sorted from them (not recorded which). The receptors originated from an adult woman who had mild COVID-19 (a few samples of this study predate the infection). Cell type and time point are not known.

The chain has TRBV2 and TRBJ2-3; D perhaps matches TRBD2 (5 bases). The CDR3 is made up of 18 amino acids. The germline V gene has CDR1 SNHLY and CDR2 FYNNEI. V was clipped by 2 bases and J by 1 base, with 19 bases between them. Written as DNA, the CDR3 is TGTGCCAGCAGTGAAAGGGCTAGGACCTACGGGGGCACAGATACGCAGTATTTT. Protein product: CASSERARTYGGTDTQYF.

This clonotype showed up just a few times. The genes are TRBV7-9 and TRBJ2-1; no firm D call. The ends were cut back, 3 bases at V and 6 bases at J, with 3 bases in the middle. Germline lookup yields CDR1 SEHNR and CDR2 FQNEAQ (reference sequence). The CDR3 spans 11 residues. The CDR3 loop is CASSFSNEQFF. DNA of the CDR3: TGTGCCAGCAGCTTTAGCAATGAGCAGTTCTTC.

The chain carries TRBV5-4 and TRBJ2-2; 8 nucleotides match TRBD1. Losses at the gene ends were 5 bases for V and 2 bases for J; bases not matched to a gene: 5. The CDR3 length is 15 residues. CDR1 is SGHNT and CDR2 is YYREEE in the germline V gene (reference sequence). The chain's CDR3 is CASRRGQANTGELFF. CDR3 bases: TGTGCCAGCAGGAGGGGACAGGCCAACACCGGGGAGCTGTTTTTT.

The genes are TRBV5-1 and TRBJ2-5, with 8 bases aligning to TRBD2. CDR1 is SGHRS and CDR2 is YFSETQ in the germline V gene. V shed 4 bases, J shed 1 base, and the junction held 9 bases outside the gene matches. This CDR3 region has 16 residues. The CDR3 loop reads CASSALAGSVQETQYF. DNA of the CDR3: TGCGCCAGCAGCGCCTTAGCGGGGAGTGTCCAAGAGACCCAGTACTTC.

This clonotype was found many times. The V gene is TRBV14, the J gene TRBJ2-5; 7 positions agree with TRBD1. V dropped 3 bases and J dropped 7; count of bases not matched to a gene: 11. This CDR3 contains 15 residues. Germline values: CDR1 SGHDN, CDR2 FVKESK. The CDR3 loop reads CASSQTQGIEGTQYF. CDR3 coding DNA: TGTGCCAGCAGCCAGACACAGGGGATTGAGGGGACCCAGTACTTC.

This clonotype was picked up many times. J is TRBJ2-3 and V is TRBV5-1; 11 bases line up with TRBD1. Trimming cost V 3 bases and J 4 bases; bases outside gene matches: 4. The CDR3 covers 15 residues. Germline V gene sequence: CDR1 SGHRS, CDR2 YFSETQ. The CDR3 sequence: CASSSGTGGSDTQYF. CDR3 in DNA: TGCGCCAGCAGCTCCGGGACAGGGGGTTCAGATACGCAGTATTTT.

This rearrangement joins TRBV6-2 or TRBV6-3 to TRBJ2-7; TRBD2 matches 7 bases. Germline V gene lookup returns CDR1 MNHEY and CDR2 SVGEGT. The CDR3 has 16 amino acids. V lost 7 bases and J lost 4; bases outside the gene matches: 16. The chain's CDR3 is CASTPTSIDPLYEQYF. The CDR3 DNA sequence: TGTGCCAGCACTCCGACTAGCATCGACCCTCTATACGAGCAGTACTTC.

Only a few counts were recorded for this clonotype. The chain couples TRBV7-2 to TRBJ2-7, with 9 bases lining up with TRBD2. Germline V gene data show CDR1 as SGHTA and CDR2 as FQGNSA. V shed 5 bases, J shed 2 bases, and the junction held 7 bases outside the gene matches. This CDR3 is built from 15 residues. The CDR3 region is CASSPRTSVTYEQYF. The CDR3 DNA is TGTGCCAGCAGCCCCCGGACTAGCGTGACCTACGAGCAGTACTTC.

The chain couples TRBV11-1 to TRBJ2-3, with D perhaps given as TRBD1 or TRBD2 (5 bases each). V was clipped by 5 bases and J by 6 bases, with 18 bases between them. CDR1 is SGHAT and CDR2 is FQDESV in the germline V gene (reference sequence). The CDR3 spans 15 residues. The CDR3 reads CASSPGTQTLDTQYF. Written as DNA, the CDR3 is TGTGCCAGCAGCCCCGGGACCCAAACCCTCGATACGCAGTATTTT.

This clonotype has only a few counts. This chain links TRBV24-1 with TRBJ2-2; 10 bases line up with TRBD2. Germline V gene data show CDR1 as KGHDR and CDR2 as SFDVKD. After removal of 3 bases from V and 7 bases from J, the junction contained 10 bases not matched to a gene. The CDR3 is 17 amino acids. The CDR3 DNA reads as TGTGCCACCAGTGATCCCTTTAGCGGGAGGCAGGTCGGGGAGCTGTTTTTT. Translation gives CATSDPFSGRQVGELFF.

This clonotype has only a few counts. The chain links TRBV20-1 to TRBJ1-2; TRBD1 aligns across 8 bases. The germline CDR1 and CDR2 sequences are DFQATT and SNEGSKA (reference sequence). The junction had 11 bases not matched to a gene; V was cut back by 3 bases and J by 2 bases. The CDR3 covers 16 residues. As DNA, the CDR3 is TGCAGTGCTAGGGGGACAGGCGGTGGGATAAACTATGGCTACACCTTC. Encoded protein: CSARGTGGGINYGYTF.

The rearrangement joins TRBV6-5 to TRBJ1-2; a possible D gene is TRBD1 (5 bases). The CDR3 runs to 14 residues. Per the germline V gene, CDR1 is MNHEY and CDR2 is SVGAGI. Trimming took 0 bases from V and 7 from J, leaving 12 bases between them. CDR3 residues: CASSYSTAALGYTF. The DNA for the CDR3 is TGTGCCAGCAGTTACTCGACAGCAGCGCTTGGCTACACCTTC.

The gene calls are TRBV20-1 and TRBJ1-5; D perhaps matches TRBD1 (6 bases). The germline gives CDR1 DFQATT, CDR2 SNEGSKA (reference sequence). V lost 3 bases, J lost 0 bases, and 15 bases lay in between. This CDR3 is built from 16 residues. CDR3 sequence reads: CSAREGGSFSNQPQHF. The CDR3 region has the DNA TGCAGTGCTAGGGAGGGGGGGTCCTTTAGCAATCAGCCCCAGCATTTT.

In DNA, the CDR3 is TGTGCCAGCAGCTTCGTCTTTACACAGGGGTATGAGCAGTTCTTC. It yields the protein CASSFVFTQGYEQFF. The chain recombines TRBV11-3 with TRBJ2-1; 7 bases fit TRBD1. Germline lookup yields CDR1 SGHNT and CDR2 YENEEA. This CDR3 comprises 15 residues. V was pared by 3 bases and J by 8 bases, with 10 bases of the junction left unmatched. The whole variable domain, remainder taken from reference TRBV11-3 and TRBJ2-1, is EAGVVQSPRYKIIEKKQPVAFWCNPISGHNTLYWYLQNLGQGPELLIRYENEEAVDDSQLPKDRFSAERLKGVDSTLKIQPAELGDSAVYLCASSFVFTQGYEQFFGPGTRLTVL.

This clonotype was recorded at least ten times. The gene calls are TRBV3-1 and TRBJ2-1; 11 bases match TRBD2. The CDR3 consists of 14 residues. Germline CDR1 is LGHDT and CDR2 is YNNKEL (reference sequence). With 4 bases clipped from V and 6 bases from J, the junction kept 2 bases outside the gene matches. The CDR3 coding sequence is TGTGCCAGCAGCCCGCTAGCGGGAGGCAATGAGCAGTTCTTC. Translating gives CASSPLAGGNEQFF.

In its sample, this clonotype was seen once. The J gene is TRBJ1-2, the V gene TRBV6-5; no clear D. CDR1 and CDR2 (germline): MNHEY, SVGAGI. This CDR3 has 11 amino acids. The germline V and J ends were trimmed by 2 bases and 10 bases, with 8 bases remaining between them. As DNA, the CDR3 is TGTGCCAGCAGTTACGGAGGATTCTACACCTTC. It specifies CASSYGGFYTF.

This chain joins TRBV20-1 and TRBJ2-6, with a weak D call TRBD2 (6 bases). Trimming removed 1 base at V and 0 bases at J, with 10 bases between. The length of the CDR3 is 16 residues. CDR1 DFQATT and CDR2 SNEGSKA come from the germline V gene (reference sequence). As DNA, the CDR3 is TGCAGTGCTAGAGTTGGAGGGAGCTCTGGGGCCAACGTCCTGACTTTC. This translates into CSARVGGSSGANVLTF.

This clonotype was observed a few times. The chain is built from TRBV5-4 and TRBJ2-5, with D unresolved. Germline loops: CDR1 SGHNT, CDR2 YYREEE (reference sequence). V was clipped by 4 bases and J by 5 bases, with 12 bases between them. This CDR3 has 13 residues. CDR3 protein: CASSVGSGETQYF. The DNA of the CDR3 is TGTGCCAGCAGCGTAGGATCAGGCGAGACCCAGTACTTC.

This clonotype was counted ten times or more. The chain recombines TRBV6-6 with TRBJ2-6; tentatively, D is TRBD1 (6 bases). Trimming took off 8 bases at V and 0 bases at J, with 11 bases between the two ends. CDR3 size: 15 residues. From germline, CDR1 is MNHNY and CDR2 SVGAGI (reference sequence). In DNA, the CDR3 is TGTGCCAGCGGACAGCTCAGCTCTGGGGCCAACGTCCTGACTTTC. Encoded protein: CASGQLSSGANVLTF.

This clonotype showed up just a few times. DNA of the CDR3: TGTGCCATCAGTGACGGGGGGGCCGGGACAGATACGCAGTATTTT. Translating gives CAISDGGAGTDTQYF. The chain uses TRBV10-3 and TRBJ2-3; 8 bases map to TRBD2. The germline CDR1 and CDR2 sequences are ENHRY and SYGVKD. With V trimmed by 3 bases and J by 3 bases, 5 bases remained unmatched. The CDR3 sequence is 15 residues long.